A single sample gave rise to the 23 T cell receptor beta chains below, sequenced in a study of blood T cell repertoires in COVID-19. Clones were sequenced by immunoSEQ multiplex PCR, and TCRdb holds only the in-frame ones, with some missing. Of 70,000 or so clones listed, 85% to 90% are singletons. Sequencing was performed on peripheral blood. All receptors come from a woman aged 80 or over with active COVID-19.

Only a few counts were recorded for this clone. This chain uses TRBV18 with TRBJ2-7; 8 nucleotides line up with TRBD1. Trimming cost V 6 bases and J 5 bases; bases outside gene matches: 9. There are 14 residues in the CDR3. Germline V lookup: CDR1 KGHSH, CDR2 LQKENI. CDR3 nucleotide sequence: TGTGCCAGCTCTCCCGGGACAGGAGGCGACGAGCAGTACTTC. It specifies CASSPGTGGDEQYF.

This clone showed up just once. This sequence joins TRBV27 and TRBJ1-5, with no clear D. The CDR3 length is 15 residues. V shed 1 base and J shed 1 base, with 8 bases lying between them. Germline V gene data show CDR1 as MNHEY and CDR2 as SMNVEV (reference sequence). For the CDR3, the DNA is TGTGCCAGCAGTTTATTCCCGGTGAGCAATCAGCCCCAGCATTTT. The encoded protein is CASSLFPVSNQPQHF.

The chain combines TRBV29-1 with TRBJ1-5; the D gene is possibly TRBD1 (5 bases). Germline V CDR1 and CDR2: SQVTM, ANQGSEA. The CDR3 consists of 12 residues. Deletions cut 7 bases from V and 9 bases from J, with 16 bases between. The CDR3 sequence: CSAGPLGGPQHF. For the CDR3, the DNA is TGCAGCGCCGGACCGTTGGGGGGGCCCCAGCATTTT. The full variable domain, rest sourced from reference TRBV29-1 and TRBJ1-5, is SAVISQKPSRDICQRGTSLTIQCQVDSQVTMMFWYRQQPGQSLTLIATANQGSEATYESGFVIDKFPISRPNLTFSTLTVSNMSPEDSSIYLCSAGPLGGPQHFGDGTRLSIL.

V is TRBV27 and J is TRBJ2-1; TRBD2 aligns across 7 bases. The germline V gene has CDR1 MNHEY and CDR2 SMNVEV (reference sequence). After removal of 8 bases from V and 4 bases from J, the junction contained 8 bases not matched to a gene. This CDR3 spans 14 amino acids. CDR3 amino acids: CASGGDGTYNEQFF. In nucleotides, the CDR3 is TGTGCCAGCGGGGGGGACGGTACTTACAATGAGCAGTTCTTC.

A few counts support this clone. The CDR3 DNA reads TGTGCCAGCAGCCACCCCGAGGTAGCGGGATCCATTCAGTACTTC. Its protein is CASSHPEVAGSIQYF. The chain links TRBV7-8 to TRBJ2-4; 8 nucleotides align to TRBD2. V dropped 5 bases and J dropped 9; count of bases not matched to a gene: 12. The germline CDR1 and CDR2 sequences are SGHVS and FQNEAQ. The CDR3 totals 15 residues.

The chain uses TRBV7-8 and TRBJ1-1; D may be TRBD1 (5 bases). This CDR3 is built from 14 residues. The V gene lost 5 bases and the J gene lost 5 bases, with 15 bases spanning the gap. Germline loops: CDR1 SGHVS, CDR2 FQNEAQ. This CDR3 is CASSPAAGVTEAFF. As DNA, the CDR3 is TGTGCCAGCAGCCCCGCCGCGGGGGTGACTGAAGCTTTCTTT.

The chain uses TRBV6-7 and TRBJ1-2, with D uncertain. TRBV6-7 is marked as an open reading frame, function uncertain. The CDR3 has 9 amino acids. V was pared by 9 bases and J by 8 bases, with 7 bases between. The CDR3 reads CARMGGYTF. The CDR3 nucleotides read TGTGCCAGGATGGGCGGCTACACCTTC.

V usage is TRBV29-1 and J usage is TRBJ2-2; possible D gene TRBD2, 5 bases. CDR3 length: 13 amino acids. V was shortened by 7 bases and J by 4 bases, with 13 bases between the two germline ends. The germline CDR1 and CDR2 sequences are SQVTM and ANQGSEA. CDR3 region: CSAGLRGTGELFF. The CDR3 region has the DNA TGCAGCGCCGGACTTAGAGGCACCGGGGAGCTGTTTTTT.

V usage is TRBV5-1 and J usage is TRBJ1-1, with 8 positions matching TRBD1. The CDR3 consists of 15 residues. Germline values: CDR1 SGHRS, CDR2 YFSETQ. The V and J ends lost 3 bases and 3 bases, in that order; junction bases with no gene match: 7. Written as DNA, the CDR3 is TGCGCCAGCAGCTCAGGACAGGGCGGGTACACTGAAGCTTTCTTT. It yields the protein CASSSGQGGYTEAFF.

The chain uses TRBV6-5 and TRBJ2-7; 9 bases are shared with TRBD1. The V gene end was trimmed by 4 bases and the J gene end by 7 bases; junction bases not matched to a gene: 8. In germline, CDR1 is MNHEY, CDR2 SVGAGI. This CDR3 comprises 14 residues. This CDR3 is CASSFNRGLGEQYF. In DNA form, the CDR3 reads TGTGCCAGCAGTTTCAACAGGGGGCTCGGGGAGCAGTACTTC.

This chain uses TRBV27 with TRBJ2-2; maybe TRBD1 (5 bases). The CDR3 has 14 residues. Germline CDR1 reads MNHEY; CDR2 reads SMNVEV (reference sequence). Trimming shortened V by 4 bases and J by 3 bases, and 9 bases separated the two germline ends. The CDR3 here is CASSSDSYTGELFF. DNA for the CDR3: TGTGCCAGCAGTTCAGACAGTTACACCGGGGAGCTGTTTTTT.

The CDR3 region has the DNA TGTGCCATCAGTGAGCTGCCTCGGGCGCGGGATGAGCAGTTCTTC. It encodes CAISELPRARDEQFF. The J gene is TRBJ2-1, the V gene TRBV10-3; TRBD2 might be the D (5 bases). The CDR3 totals 15 residues. V lost 2 bases, J lost 8 bases, and 16 bases lay in between. Looked up from germline, CDR1 is ENHRY and CDR2 is SYGVKD.

The chain combines TRBV5-1 with TRBJ2-3; no clear D gene. The ends were cut back, 3 bases at V and 1 base at J, with 6 bases in the middle. The CDR3 is made up of 13 amino acids. CDR1 is SGHRS, CDR2 YFSETQ, per germline. The CDR3 DNA reads as TGCGCCAGCAGCTCAGGTGGCACAGATACGCAGTATTTT. It encodes CASSSGGTDTQYF.

V and J are TRBV5-5 and TRBJ2-1, with 9 bases fitting TRBD2. The CDR3 covers 15 residues. The V segment lost 7 bases and the J segment 4 bases; nucleotides outside the gene matches: 9. Germline V gene lookup returns CDR1 SGHKS and CDR2 YYEKEE (reference sequence). As DNA, the CDR3 is TGTGCCAGCGCGAAGGGACTAGCTACATACAATGAGCAGTTCTTC. Translating gives CASAKGLATYNEQFF.

The chain carries TRBV19 and TRBJ2-6; 10 positions agree with TRBD2. The V segment lost 6 bases and the J segment 3 bases; nucleotides outside the gene matches: 8. Germline CDR1 and CDR2: LNHDA and SQIVND (reference sequence). The CDR3 spans 17 residues. CDR3 sequence (DNA): TGTGCCAGTAGGCTGGCTAGCGGGAGTTATGGGGCCAACGTCCTGACTTTC. Protein sequence: CASRLASGSYGANVLTF.

The rearrangement joins TRBV7-2 to TRBJ2-5, with D possibly TRBD1 on 5 matching bases. The CDR3 consists of 14 residues. The ends were cut back, 5 bases at V and 1 base at J, with 11 bases in the middle. CDR1 SGHTA and CDR2 FQGNSA come from the germline V gene. The CDR3 spells CASSGAALQETQYF. Here the CDR3 DNA reads TGTGCCAGCAGCGGGGCGGCCCTCCAAGAGACCCAGTACTTC.

The rearrangement links TRBV4-3 to TRBJ1-3; no clear D gene. This CDR3 is built from 14 residues. Germline V CDR1 and CDR2: LGHNA, YSLEER. Trimming took off 4 bases at V and 1 base at J, with 8 bases between the two ends. The CDR3: CASSPRSSGNTIYF. The CDR3 DNA is TGCGCCAGCAGCCCGCGAAGTTCTGGAAACACCATATATTTT.

This chain joins TRBV5-6 and TRBJ2-5, with 8 bases aligning to TRBD1. The germline CDR1 and CDR2 sequences are SGHDT and YYEEEE. This CDR3 has 15 amino acids. Losses at the gene ends were 3 bases for V and 2 bases for J; bases not matched to a gene: 6. The CDR3 DNA reads TGTGCCAGCAGCTCGACAGGGGAAGGGCAAGAGACCCAGTACTTC. Amino acids: CASSSTGEGQETQYF.

The chain is built from TRBV6-5 and TRBJ2-3; 8 bases map to TRBD1. CDR3 length equals 13 residues. Germline V gene sequence: CDR1 MNHEY, CDR2 SVGAGI. V trimming: 11 bases; J trimming: 0 bases; junction bases outside the gene matches: 4. CDR3 nucleotides: TGTGCCCACGGGACAGGTAGCACAGATACGCAGTATTTT. It encodes CAHGTGSTDTQYF.

The V call is TRBV5-1, the J call TRBJ1-1; the D gene is possibly TRBD1 (6 bases). CDR3 length: 13 amino acids. The germline V and J ends were trimmed by 5 bases and 3 bases, with 11 bases remaining between them. Germline CDR1 reads SGHRS; CDR2 reads YFSETQ. The CDR3 DNA is TGCGCCAGCAGTTGGGAGGGGGACACTGAAGCTTTCTTT. This gives the protein CASSWEGDTEAFF.

The gene calls are TRBV27 and TRBJ2-5; 7 bases are shared with TRBD2. The CDR3 totals 16 residues. Germline V CDR1 and CDR2: MNHEY, SMNVEV (reference sequence). Trimming at V came to 0 bases and at J to 4 bases, leaving 8 bases not matched to a gene. The CDR3 region has the DNA TGTGCCAGCAGTTTATCGATAACGACTAGCCTAGAGACCCAGTACTTC. Translating gives CASSLSITTSLETQYF.

The V gene is TRBV19, the J gene TRBJ2-1, with 8 positions matching TRBD2. Germline trimming cut 3 bases from V and 9 bases from J; bases unmatched to any gene: 13. CDR1 LNHDA and CDR2 SQIVND come from the germline V gene (reference sequence). This CDR3 comprises 16 residues. The CDR3, as DNA: TGTGCCAGTAGTATTATTACTGCGGGAGGATCTAGTGAGCAGTTCTTC. Translating it yields CASSIITAGGSSEQFF.

A single count supports this clone. This rearrangement joins TRBV5-1 to TRBJ2-1, with 14 bases fitting TRBD2. V trimming: 3 bases; J trimming: 6 bases; junction bases outside the gene matches: 2. In germline, CDR1 is SGHRS, CDR2 YFSETQ. The CDR3 length is 15 residues. The DNA for the CDR3 is TGCGCCAGCAGCTCCGGGACTAGCGGGAGCAATGAGCAGTTCTTC. Encoded protein: CASSSGTSGSNEQFF. Supplemented by reference TRBV5-1 and TRBJ2-1, the full variable domain reads KAGVTQTPRYLIKTRGQQVTLSCSPISGHRSVSWYQQTPGQGLQFLFEYFSETQRNKGNFPGRFSGRQFSNSRSEMNVSTLELGDSALYLCASSSGTSGSNEQFFGPGTRLTVL.